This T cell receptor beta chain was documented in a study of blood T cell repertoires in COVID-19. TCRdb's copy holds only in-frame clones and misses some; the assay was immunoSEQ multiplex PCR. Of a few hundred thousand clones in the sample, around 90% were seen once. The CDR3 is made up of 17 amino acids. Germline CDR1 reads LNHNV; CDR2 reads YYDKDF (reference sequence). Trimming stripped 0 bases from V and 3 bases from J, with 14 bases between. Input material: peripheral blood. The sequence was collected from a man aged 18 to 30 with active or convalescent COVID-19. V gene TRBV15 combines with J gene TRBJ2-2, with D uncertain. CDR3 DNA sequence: TGTGCCACCAGCAGAGAGACCCCGGGTCTCTACACCGGGGAGCTGTTTTTT. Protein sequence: CATSRETPGLYTGELFF.